These 18 T cell receptor beta chains were sequenced from one sample in a study of shared clonotypes between healthy human individuals. TCRdb's copy holds only in-frame clones and misses some; the assay was immunoSEQ multiplex PCR. The sample records around 720,000 clones, 73% being singletons. The sample consisted of memory CD4+ T cells sorted from blood. The subset here: CD45RA-negative fraction. The source is a woman in her twenties or thirties in good health.

The chain uses TRBV11-1 and TRBJ2-5, with 8 nucleotides matching TRBD1. Germline V gene data show CDR1 as SGHAT and CDR2 as FQDESV (reference sequence). V lost 5 bases to trimming and J lost 5 bases; unmatched junction nucleotides: 7. This CDR3 comprises 14 residues. As DNA, the CDR3 is TGTGCCAGCAGCCTCGGACAGGGAAGGGAGACCCAGTACTTC. Translated, it gives CASSLGQGRETQYF.

To note about this clone: The sample holds other DNA sequences that translate to the same CDR3. V and J are TRBV2 and TRBJ2-7; D gene unclear. There are 11 residues in the CDR3. Trimming left V 7 bases short and J 3 bases short, with 7 bases between. In germline, CDR1 is SNHLY, CDR2 FYNNEI. CDR3 amino acids: CASTPNYEQYF. In DNA, the CDR3 is TGTGCCAGCACGCCAAACTACGAGCAGTACTTC. Full variable domain (rest looked up from reference TRBV2 and TRBJ2-7): EPEVTQTPSHQVTQMGQEVILRCVPISNHLYFYWYRQILGQKVEFLVSFYNNEISEKSEIFDDQFSVERPDGSNFTLKIRSTKLEDSAMYFCASTPNYEQYFGPGTRLTVT.

The chain uses TRBV10-3 and TRBJ1-2; TRBD1 matches at 10 bases. The CDR3 consists of 13 residues. CDR1 ENHRY and CDR2 SYGVKD come from the germline V gene. V lost 4 bases and J lost 4; bases outside the gene matches: 0. Written as DNA, the CDR3 is TGTGCCATCAGTGGGGACAGGGGCTATGGCTACACCTTC. Amino acids: CAISGDRGYGYTF.

The rearrangement links TRBV27 to TRBJ1-2; D ambiguous. CDR1 is MNHEY and CDR2 is SMNVEV in the germline V gene (reference sequence). This CDR3 is built from 15 residues. V lost 5 bases to trimming and J lost 2 bases, with 15 bases between them. The DNA of the CDR3 is TGTGCCAGCAGTAACCTAGCGGGAGGGAACTATGGCTACACCTTC. As protein: CASSNLAGGNYGYTF.

This clone has a single count. The chain couples TRBV2 to TRBJ1-1; maybe TRBD1 (5 bases). The CDR3 is 13 residues long. Germline CDR1 reads SNHLY; CDR2 reads FYNNEI. V lost 7 bases, J lost 1 base, and 10 bases lay in between. The CDR3 DNA is TGTGCCAGCAAATTCCAGGGGAACACTGAAGCTTTCTTT. Protein: CASKFQGNTEAFF.

J is TRBJ2-2 and V is TRBV5-4; 8 positions agree with TRBD1. The CDR3 covers 15 residues. Unmatched junction bases numbered 5, after V lost 2 bases and J lost 5 bases. Looked up from germline, CDR1 is SGHNT and CDR2 is YYREEE (reference sequence). CDR3 sequence (DNA): TGTGCCAGCAGCTTAGGGACAGGCGCGACCGGGGAGCTGTTTTTT. Translating gives CASSLGTGATGELFF.

The rearrangement links TRBV19 to TRBJ2-1, with 11 positions matching TRBD2. Trimming took 7 bases from V and 4 from J; bases not matched to a gene: 3. CDR1 and CDR2 from the germline V gene are LNHDA and SQIVND (reference sequence). The CDR3 runs to 14 residues. The chain's CDR3 is CASTGLAGYNEQFF. CDR3 DNA: TGTGCCAGTACAGGACTAGCGGGTTACAATGAGCAGTTCTTC. Together with reference TRBV19 and TRBJ2-1, the CDR3 gives the full variable domain: DGGITQSPKYLFRKEGQNVTLSCEQNLNHDAMYWYRQDPGQGLRLIYYSQIVNDFQKGDIAEGYSVSREKKESFPLTVTSAQKNPTAFYLCASTGLAGYNEQFFGPGTRLTVL.

This clone was seen more than once but under ten times. The rearrangement joins TRBV5-1 to TRBJ1-5; perhaps TRBD1 as D (5 bases). The V gene's germline CDR1 is SGHRS and CDR2 YFSETQ. V dropped 4 bases and J dropped 0 bases, with 14 bases sitting between them. This CDR3 contains 16 residues. CDR3 sequence: CASSEDGGSSNQPQHF. CDR3 DNA sequence: TGCGCCAGCAGCGAAGATGGGGGGTCTAGCAATCAGCCCCAGCATTTT.

The chain carries TRBV5-1 and TRBJ1-3, with no clear D. Between the trimmed V and J ends, which lost 3 bases and 0 bases, there was a span of 13 bases. CDR3 length: 16 residues. Per the germline V gene, CDR1 is SGHRS and CDR2 is YFSETQ. The DNA of the CDR3 is TGCGCCAGCAGCTCCTCCCCGAGGAGCTCTGGAAACACCATATATTTT. Translating it yields CASSSSPRSSGNTIYF.

The gene calls are TRBV5-4 and TRBJ2-7; no reliable D call. Trimming shortened V by 4 bases and J by 7 bases, and 12 bases separated the two germline ends. This CDR3 spans 12 amino acids. Germline CDR1 and CDR2: SGHNT and YYREEE (reference sequence). This CDR3 reads CASSTGPREQYF. Written as DNA, the CDR3 is TGTGCCAGCAGCACTGGCCCAAGGGAGCAGTACTTC.

The chain uses TRBV5-1 and TRBJ1-1, with no clear D. The CDR3 extends over 13 amino acids. The V end lost 1 base, the J end lost 5 bases, and 9 bases lay between the germline ends. Germline V gene sequence: CDR1 SGHRS, CDR2 YFSETQ. The CDR3 loop is CASSLSRGTEAFF. In DNA, the CDR3 is TGCGCCAGCAGCTTGTCCAGAGGGACTGAAGCTTTCTTT. The full variable domain, with the rest looked up from reference TRBV5-1 and TRBJ1-1, is KAGVTQTPRYLIKTRGQQVTLSCSPISGHRSVSWYQQTPGQGLQFLFEYFSETQRNKGNFPGRFSGRQFSNSRSEMNVSTLELGDSALYLCASSLSRGTEAFFGQGTRLTVV.

This clone occurred once. The rearrangement joins TRBV28 to TRBJ2-1; D gene unclear. The ends were cut back, 5 bases at V and 3 bases at J, with 8 bases in the middle. Per the germline V gene, CDR1 is MDHEN and CDR2 is SYDVKM. This CDR3 is built from 13 residues. The CDR3 is CASSQRNYNEQFF. CDR3 nucleotide sequence: TGTGCCAGCAGTCAAAGGAACTACAATGAGCAGTTCTTC.

The chain carries TRBV28 and TRBJ2-3, with 7 bases matching TRBD1. Germline trimming cut 7 bases from V and 0 bases from J; bases unmatched to any gene: 4. CDR1 is MDHEN and CDR2 is SYDVKM in the germline V gene. The CDR3 runs to 14 residues. The CDR3: CASITGASTDTQYF. The DNA for the CDR3 is TGTGCCAGCATAACAGGGGCTAGCACAGATACGCAGTATTTT.

V gene TRBV25-1 combines with J gene TRBJ2-1; 9 positions agree with TRBD2. J lost 5 bases, V lost 4 bases, and 12 bases had no gene match. CDR3 length: 17 amino acids. Germline V gives CDR1 MGHDK, CDR2 SYGVNS. The CDR3 sequence: CASSGVVSGSHDNEQFF. The CDR3 nucleotides are TGTGCCAGCAGTGGGGTAGTTAGCGGGAGCCACGACAATGAGCAGTTCTTC.

For this clone: Other DNA sequences of this sample code for an identical CDR3. This chain uses TRBV5-1 with TRBJ1-2; possibly TRBD1 for D (5 bases). The CDR3 contains 13 residues. V was shortened by 0 bases and J by 2 bases, with 5 bases between the two germline ends. Germline CDR1 and CDR2: SGHRS and YFSETQ. The CDR3 here is CASSLGTNYGYTF. In DNA form, the CDR3 reads TGCGCCAGCAGCTTGGGGACAAACTATGGCTACACCTTC. Based on the CDR3 plus reference TRBV5-1 and TRBJ1-2, the full variable domain is KAGVTQTPRYLIKTRGQQVTLSCSPISGHRSVSWYQQTPGQGLQFLFEYFSETQRNKGNFPGRFSGRQFSNSRSEMNVSTLELGDSALYLCASSLGTNYGYTFGSGTRLTVV.

The V and J genes are TRBV6-5 and TRBJ2-3, with D unresolved. Trimming cost V 2 bases and J 7 bases, with 10 bases left between them. The CDR3 loop spans 13 amino acids. Germline V gives CDR1 MNHEY, CDR2 SVGAGI. CDR3 bases: TGTGCCAGCAGTTACGAGGCTAGAAATACGCAGTATTTT. Translating gives CASSYEARNTQYF.

The chain uses TRBV4-2 and TRBJ1-1; a possible D gene is TRBD1 (5 bases). This CDR3 region has 16 residues. Per germline, CDR1 LGHNA and CDR2 YNFKEQ. V shed 1 base and J shed 3 bases, with 15 bases lying between them. The CDR3 region is CASSQVWFGRDTEAFF. The CDR3 coding sequence is TGTGCCAGCAGCCAAGTTTGGTTCGGCAGGGACACTGAAGCTTTCTTT.

This clone was seen a few times. The chain couples TRBV10-2 to TRBJ2-7; 11 bases line up with TRBD2. This CDR3 region has 14 residues. CDR1 is WSHSY, CDR2 SAAADI, per germline. The J segment lost 2 bases and the V segment lost 6 bases, leaving 3 bases of the junction unmatched. This CDR3 reads CASRDSGRAYEQYF. The CDR3 DNA sequence: TGCGCCAGCAGAGATAGCGGGAGGGCCTACGAGCAGTACTTC.